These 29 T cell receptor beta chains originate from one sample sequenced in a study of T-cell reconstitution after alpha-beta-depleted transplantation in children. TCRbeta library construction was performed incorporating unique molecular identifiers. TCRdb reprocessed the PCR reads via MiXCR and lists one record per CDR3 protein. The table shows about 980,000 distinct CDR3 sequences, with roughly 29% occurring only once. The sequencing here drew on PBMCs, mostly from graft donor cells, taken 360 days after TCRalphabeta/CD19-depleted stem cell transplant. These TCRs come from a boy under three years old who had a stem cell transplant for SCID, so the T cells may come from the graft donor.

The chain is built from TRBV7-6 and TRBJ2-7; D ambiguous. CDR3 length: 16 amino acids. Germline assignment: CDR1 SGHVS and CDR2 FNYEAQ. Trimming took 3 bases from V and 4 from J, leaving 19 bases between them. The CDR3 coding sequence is TGTGCCAGCAGCTTTGGCGCGCGGAACATCCGATACGAGCAGTACTTC. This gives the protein CASSFGARNIRYEQYF.

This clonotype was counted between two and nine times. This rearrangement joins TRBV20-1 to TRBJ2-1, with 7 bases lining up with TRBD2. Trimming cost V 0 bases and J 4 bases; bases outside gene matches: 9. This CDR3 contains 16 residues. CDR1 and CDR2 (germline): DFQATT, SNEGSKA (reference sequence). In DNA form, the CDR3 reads TGCAGTGCTAGAGATCTGAGACGGGGAGGGTACAATGAGCAGTTCTTC. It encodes CSARDLRRGGYNEQFF.

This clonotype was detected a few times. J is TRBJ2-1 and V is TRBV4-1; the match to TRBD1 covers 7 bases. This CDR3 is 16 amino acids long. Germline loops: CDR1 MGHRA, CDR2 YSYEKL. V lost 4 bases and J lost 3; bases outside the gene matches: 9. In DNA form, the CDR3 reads TGCGCCAGCAGCCCCATCCGGGACAGAGTCTACAATGAGCAGTTCTTC. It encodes CASSPIRDRVYNEQFF.

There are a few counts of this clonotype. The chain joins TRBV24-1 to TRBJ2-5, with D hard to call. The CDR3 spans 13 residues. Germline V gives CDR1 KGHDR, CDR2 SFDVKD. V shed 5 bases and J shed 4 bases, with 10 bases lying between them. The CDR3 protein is CATSASVGETQYF. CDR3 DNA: TGTGCCACCAGTGCTAGTGTGGGAGAGACCCAGTACTTC.

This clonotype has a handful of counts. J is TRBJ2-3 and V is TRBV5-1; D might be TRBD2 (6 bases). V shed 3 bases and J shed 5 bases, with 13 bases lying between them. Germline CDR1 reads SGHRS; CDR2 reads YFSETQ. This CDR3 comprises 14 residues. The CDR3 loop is CASSSRTEGDTQYF. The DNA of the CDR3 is TGCGCCAGCAGCTCCAGGACGGAGGGAGATACGCAGTATTTT.

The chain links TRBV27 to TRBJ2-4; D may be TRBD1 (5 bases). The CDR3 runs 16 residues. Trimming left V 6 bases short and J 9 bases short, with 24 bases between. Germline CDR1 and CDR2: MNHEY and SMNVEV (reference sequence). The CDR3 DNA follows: TGTGCCAGCAGGCGAACCTCCGGGCCAGGGCTATTCATTCAGTACTTC. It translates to CASRRTSGPGLFIQYF.

CDR3: CATSDFGSTDTQYF. The DNA of the CDR3 is TGTGCCACCAGTGATTTCGGCAGCACAGATACGCAGTATTTT. V and J are TRBV24-1 and TRBJ2-3, with D unresolved. The germline V gene has CDR1 KGHDR and CDR2 SFDVKD. The V end was cut by 1 base, the J end by 0 bases, with 4 bases between. CDR3 length: 14 amino acids.

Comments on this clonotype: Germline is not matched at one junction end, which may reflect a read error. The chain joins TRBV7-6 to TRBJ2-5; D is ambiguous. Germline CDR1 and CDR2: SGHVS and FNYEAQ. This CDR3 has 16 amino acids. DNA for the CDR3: TGTGCCAGCAGCTTCACTACACGGTTCCACCATGAGACCCAGTACTTC. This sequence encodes CASSFTTRFHHETQYF.

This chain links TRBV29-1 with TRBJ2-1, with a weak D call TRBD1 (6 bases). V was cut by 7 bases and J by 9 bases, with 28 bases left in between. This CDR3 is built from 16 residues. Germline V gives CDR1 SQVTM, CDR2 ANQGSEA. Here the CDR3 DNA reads TGCAGCGGATCATACTTGGGAACAGGGTTGAGGAGTGAGCAGTTCTTC. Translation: CSGSYLGTGLRSEQFF.

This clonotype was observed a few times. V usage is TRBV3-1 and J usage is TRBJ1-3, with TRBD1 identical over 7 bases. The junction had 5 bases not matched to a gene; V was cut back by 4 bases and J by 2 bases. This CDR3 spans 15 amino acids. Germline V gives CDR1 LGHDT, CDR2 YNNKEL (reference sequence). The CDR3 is CASSPEGTAGNTIYF. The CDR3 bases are TGTGCCAGCAGCCCGGAAGGGACAGCTGGAAACACCATATATTTT. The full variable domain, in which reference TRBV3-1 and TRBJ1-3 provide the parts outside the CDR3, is DTAVSQTPKYLVTQMGNDKSIKCEQNLGHDTMYWYKQDSKKFLKIMFSYNNKELIINETVPNRFSPKSPDKAHLNLHINSLELGDSAVYFCASSPEGTAGNTIYFGEGSWLTVV.

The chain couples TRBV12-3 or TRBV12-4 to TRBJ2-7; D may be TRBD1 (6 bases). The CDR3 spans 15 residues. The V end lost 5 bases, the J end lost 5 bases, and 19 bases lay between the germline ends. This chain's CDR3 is CASSPWTVSGHEQYF. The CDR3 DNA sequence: TGTGCCAGCAGTCCCTGGACAGTATCAGGCCACGAGCAGTACTTC.

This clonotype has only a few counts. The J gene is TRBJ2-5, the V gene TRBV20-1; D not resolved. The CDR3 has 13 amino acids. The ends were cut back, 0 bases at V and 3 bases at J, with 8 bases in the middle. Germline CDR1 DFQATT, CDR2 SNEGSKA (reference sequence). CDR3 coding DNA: TGCAGTGCTAGAGAAGCCCCCAAAGAGACCCAGTACTTC. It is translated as CSAREAPKETQYF.

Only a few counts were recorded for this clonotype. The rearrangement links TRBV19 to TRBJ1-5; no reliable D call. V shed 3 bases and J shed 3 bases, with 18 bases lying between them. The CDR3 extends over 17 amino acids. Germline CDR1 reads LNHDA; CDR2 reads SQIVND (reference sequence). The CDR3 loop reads CASSINGPRSANQPQHF. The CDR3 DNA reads TGTGCCAGTAGTATTAATGGGCCCCGGTCAGCCAATCAGCCCCAGCATTTT.

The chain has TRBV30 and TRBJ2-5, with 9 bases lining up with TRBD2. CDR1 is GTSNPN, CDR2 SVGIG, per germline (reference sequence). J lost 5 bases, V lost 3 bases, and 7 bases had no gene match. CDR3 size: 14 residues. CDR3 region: CAWRTLAGRETQYF. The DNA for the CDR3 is TGTGCCTGGAGGACCCTAGCGGGGCGGGAGACCCAGTACTTC.

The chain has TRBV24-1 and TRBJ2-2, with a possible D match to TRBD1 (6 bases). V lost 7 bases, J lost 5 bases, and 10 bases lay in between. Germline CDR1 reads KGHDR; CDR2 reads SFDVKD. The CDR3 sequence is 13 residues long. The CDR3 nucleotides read TGTGCCACCAGCAGGGGTTCTACCGGGGAGCTGTTTTTT. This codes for CATSRGSTGELFF.

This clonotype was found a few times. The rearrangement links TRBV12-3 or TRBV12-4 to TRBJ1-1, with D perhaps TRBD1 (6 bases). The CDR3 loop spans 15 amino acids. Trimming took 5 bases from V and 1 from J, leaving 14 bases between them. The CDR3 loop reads CASSRRGGQNTEAFF. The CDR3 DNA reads TGTGCCAGCAGTCGCCGTGGGGGGCAGAACACTGAAGCTTTCTTT.

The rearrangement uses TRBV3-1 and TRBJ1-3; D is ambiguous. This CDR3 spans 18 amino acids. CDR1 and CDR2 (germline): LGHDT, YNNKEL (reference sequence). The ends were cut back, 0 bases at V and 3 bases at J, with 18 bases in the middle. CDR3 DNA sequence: TGTGCCAGCAGCCAAGATCGTCCAGGAATCACGTTTGGAAACACCATATATTTT. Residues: CASSQDRPGITFGNTIYF. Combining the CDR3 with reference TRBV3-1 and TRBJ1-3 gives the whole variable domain DTAVSQTPKYLVTQMGNDKSIKCEQNLGHDTMYWYKQDSKKFLKIMFSYNNKELIINETVPNRFSPKSPDKAHLNLHINSLELGDSAVYFCASSQDRPGITFGNTIYFGEGSWLTVV.

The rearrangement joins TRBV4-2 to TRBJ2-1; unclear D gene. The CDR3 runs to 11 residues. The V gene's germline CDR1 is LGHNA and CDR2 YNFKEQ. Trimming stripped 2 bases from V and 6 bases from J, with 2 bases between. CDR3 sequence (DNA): TGTGCCAGCAGCCAATTCAATGAGCAGTTCTTC. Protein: CASSQFNEQFF.

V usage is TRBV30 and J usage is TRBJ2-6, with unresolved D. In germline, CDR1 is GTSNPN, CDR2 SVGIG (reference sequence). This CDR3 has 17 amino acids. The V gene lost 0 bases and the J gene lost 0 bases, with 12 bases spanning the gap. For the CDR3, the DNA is TGTGCCTGGAGTGTACGTACAGTCGTCTCTGGGGCCAACGTCCTGACTTTC. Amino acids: CAWSVRTVVSGANVLTF.

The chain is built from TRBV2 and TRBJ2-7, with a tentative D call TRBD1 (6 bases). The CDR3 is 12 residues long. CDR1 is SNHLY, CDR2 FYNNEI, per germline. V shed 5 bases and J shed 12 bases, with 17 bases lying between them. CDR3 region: CASSPRGRAVYF. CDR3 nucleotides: TGTGCCAGCAGTCCCAGGGGTCGGGCGGTGTACTTC.

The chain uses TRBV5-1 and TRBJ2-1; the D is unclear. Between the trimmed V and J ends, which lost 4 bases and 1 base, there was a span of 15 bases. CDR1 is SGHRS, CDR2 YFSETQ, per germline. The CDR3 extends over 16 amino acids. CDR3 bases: TGCGCCAGCAGCCGAGAAAACTTAATTTCCTACAATGAGCAGTTCTTC. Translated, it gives CASSRENLISYNEQFF.

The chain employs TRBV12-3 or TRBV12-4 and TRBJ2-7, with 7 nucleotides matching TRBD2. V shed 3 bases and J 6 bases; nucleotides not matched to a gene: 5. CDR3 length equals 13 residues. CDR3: CASSLGGKAEQYF. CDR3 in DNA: TGTGCCAGCAGTTTGGGAGGGAAAGCCGAGCAGTACTTC.

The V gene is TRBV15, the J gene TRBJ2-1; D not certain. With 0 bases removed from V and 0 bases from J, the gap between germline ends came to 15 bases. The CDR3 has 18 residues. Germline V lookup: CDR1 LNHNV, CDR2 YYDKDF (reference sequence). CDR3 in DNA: TGTGCCACCAGCAGAGATTTGCGATGGAAGGACTCCTACAATGAGCAGTTCTTC. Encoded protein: CATSRDLRWKDSYNEQFF.

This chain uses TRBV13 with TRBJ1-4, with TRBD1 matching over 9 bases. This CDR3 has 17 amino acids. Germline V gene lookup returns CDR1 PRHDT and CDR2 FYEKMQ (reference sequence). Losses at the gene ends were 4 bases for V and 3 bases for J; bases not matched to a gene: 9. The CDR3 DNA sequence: TGTGCCAGCAGCTCGCTGACAGGGGGAAGAGCTAATGAAAAACTGTTTTTT. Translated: CASSSLTGGRANEKLFF. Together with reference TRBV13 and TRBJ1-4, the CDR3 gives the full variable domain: AAGVIQSPRHLIKEKRETATLKCYPIPRHDTVYWYQQGPGQDPQFLISFYEKMQSDKGSIPDRFSAQQFSDYHSELNMSSLELGDSALYFCASSSLTGGRANEKLFFGSGTQLSVL.

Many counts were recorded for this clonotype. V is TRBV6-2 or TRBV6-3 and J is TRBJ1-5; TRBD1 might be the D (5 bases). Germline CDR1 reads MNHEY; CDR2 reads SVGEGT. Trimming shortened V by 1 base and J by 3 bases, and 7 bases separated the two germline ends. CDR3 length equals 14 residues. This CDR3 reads CASSYWGSNQPQHF. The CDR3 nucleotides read TGTGCCAGCAGTTACTGGGGGTCCAATCAGCCCCAGCATTTT.

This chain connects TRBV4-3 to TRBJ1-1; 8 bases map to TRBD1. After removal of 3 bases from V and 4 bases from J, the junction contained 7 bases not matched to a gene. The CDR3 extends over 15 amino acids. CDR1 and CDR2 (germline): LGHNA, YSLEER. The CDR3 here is CASSHAHRGITEAFF. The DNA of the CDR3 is TGCGCCAGCAGCCACGCACACAGGGGGATCACTGAAGCTTTCTTT.

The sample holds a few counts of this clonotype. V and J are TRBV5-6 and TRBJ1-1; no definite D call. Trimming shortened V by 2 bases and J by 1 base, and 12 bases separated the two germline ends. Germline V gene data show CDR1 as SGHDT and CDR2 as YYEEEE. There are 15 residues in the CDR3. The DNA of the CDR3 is TGTGCCAGCAGCTTTGGACTCCTGTCGAACACTGAAGCTTTCTTT. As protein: CASSFGLLSNTEAFF.

The CDR3 loop is CASSRRGEGQPQHF. CDR3 DNA: TGTGCCAGCAGCCGACGAGGGGAGGGTCAGCCCCAGCATTTT. V and J are TRBV7-9 and TRBJ1-5, with D perhaps matching TRBD1 (5 bases). The CDR3 totals 14 residues. The germline V gene encodes CDR1 SEHNR and CDR2 FQNEAQ (reference sequence). V was clipped by 5 bases and J by 6 bases, with 14 bases between them.

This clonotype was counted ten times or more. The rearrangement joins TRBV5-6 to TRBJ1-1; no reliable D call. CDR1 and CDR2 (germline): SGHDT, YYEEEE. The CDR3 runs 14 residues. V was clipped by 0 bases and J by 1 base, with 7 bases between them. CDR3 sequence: CASSLVRTNTEAFF. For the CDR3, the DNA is TGTGCCAGCAGCTTGGTACGGACGAACACTGAAGCTTTCTTT. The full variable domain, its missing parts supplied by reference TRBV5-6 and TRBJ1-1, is DAGVTQSPTHLIKTRGQQVTLRCSPKSGHDTVSWYQQALGQGPQFIFQYYEEEERQRGNFPDRFSGHQFPNYSSELNVNALLLGDSALYLCASSLVRTNTEAFFGQGTRLTVV.